Below, 24 T cell receptor beta chains from the same sample are listed, as sequenced in a study of blood T cell repertoires in COVID-19. Sequencing used immunoSEQ multiplex PCR; TCRdb keeps in-frame clones, though not all of them. The sample has approximately 200,000 clones, roughly 88% seen once. The material sequenced was peripheral blood. The receptors here all came from a woman in her 30s with acute or convalescent COVID-19.

The chain joins TRBV19 to TRBJ2-7; perhaps TRBD2 as D (5 bases). Germline V gene lookup returns CDR1 LNHDA and CDR2 SQIVND (reference sequence). The V end was cut by 3 bases, the J end by 3 bases, with 15 bases between. This CDR3 is 15 amino acids long. The CDR3 nucleotides read TGTGCCAGTAGTATGGACTTGGGAGCCAGCTACGAGCAGTACTTC. Translated: CASSMDLGASYEQYF.

The CDR3 region is CASSLGTSGSVFF. DNA of the CDR3: TGTGCCAGCAGCTTGGGGACTAGCGGGAGTGTCTTCTTC. The rearrangement uses TRBV5-4 and TRBJ2-1, with 13 bases fitting TRBD2. Trimming cost V 0 bases and J 16 bases; bases outside gene matches: 4. CDR1 is SGHNT and CDR2 is YYREEE in the germline V gene (reference sequence). The CDR3 has 13 residues.

The V and J genes are TRBV24-1 and TRBJ2-1; D perhaps matches TRBD1 (6 bases). This CDR3 has 11 residues. Per the germline V gene, CDR1 is KGHDR and CDR2 is SFDVKD. Trimming removed 9 bases at V and 5 bases at J, with 7 bases between. CDR3 loop: CATGTNNEQFF. The CDR3 nucleotides are TGTGCCACCGGGACAAACAATGAGCAGTTCTTC.

The gene calls are TRBV7-9 and TRBJ2-4; D is uncertain. CDR3 length: 15 amino acids. Deletions cut 3 bases from V and 1 base from J, with 10 bases between. Germline V lookup: CDR1 SEHNR, CDR2 FQNEAQ (reference sequence). CDR3 in amino acids: CASSLSNGAKNIQYF. CDR3 DNA: TGTGCCAGCAGCTTGTCTAACGGGGCCAAAAACATTCAGTACTTC.

The chain couples TRBV12-5 to TRBJ2-7; possibly TRBD1 for D (5 bases). The V gene lost 6 bases and the J gene lost 6 bases, with 12 bases spanning the gap. Germline CDR1 reads LGHNT; CDR2 reads FRNRAP. The CDR3 extends over 12 amino acids. The CDR3 loop reads CASGSTTGEQYF. For the CDR3, the DNA is TGTGCTAGTGGCTCGACAACAGGCGAGCAGTACTTC.

The gene calls are TRBV6-6 and TRBJ1-1, with D possibly matching TRBD1 (5 bases). The V gene's germline CDR1 is MNHNY and CDR2 SVGAGI (reference sequence). The V and J ends lost 5 bases and 1 base respectively, with 11 bases between them. The CDR3 is 14 amino acids. DNA of the CDR3: TGTGCCAGCAGTCTCGGGGGGACGAACACTGAAGCTTTCTTT. It codes for CASSLGGTNTEAFF.

The V and J genes are TRBV11-2 and TRBJ2-1, with 11 bases that match TRBD2. This CDR3 contains 16 residues. Germline loops: CDR1 SGHAT, CDR2 FQNNGV. V lost 5 bases, J lost 15 bases, and 18 bases stayed unmatched. CDR3 DNA: TGTGCCAGCAGCCCGATCGCGGGGACTAGCGGCTCTTTGCGGTTCTTC. This translates into CASSPIAGTSGSLRFF. Filled out from reference TRBV11-2 and TRBJ2-1, the complete variable domain reads EAGVAQSPRYKIIEKRQSVAFWCNPISGHATLYWYQQILGQGPKLLIQFQNNGVVDDSQLPKDRFSAERLKGVDSTLKIQPAKLEDSAVYLCASSPIAGTSGSLRFFGPGTRLTVL.

This chain uses TRBV2 with TRBJ2-5, with TRBD1 as a possible D gene (6 bases). The V gene's germline CDR1 is SNHLY and CDR2 FYNNEI. Trimming took off 7 bases at V and 4 bases at J, with 7 bases between the two ends. CDR3 length equals 11 residues. The DNA of the CDR3 is TGTGCCAGCAACAGGGTAGAGACCCAGTACTTC. This encodes CASNRVETQYF.

The gene calls are TRBV12-3 or TRBV12-4 and TRBJ1-5; D unresolved. This CDR3 has 13 amino acids. V was cut by 8 bases and J by 5 bases, with 13 bases left in between. The CDR3 loop reads CASQKEAYQPQHF. In DNA, the CDR3 is TGTGCCAGCCAGAAGGAGGCTTATCAGCCCCAGCATTTT.

The chain is built from TRBV20-1 and TRBJ2-3, with a weak D call TRBD2 (6 bases). This CDR3 is 11 amino acids long. V was clipped by 4 bases and J by 12 bases, with 14 bases between them. Germline-derived CDR1 and CDR2 are DFQATT and SNEGSKA (reference sequence). DNA for the CDR3: TGCAGTGCTAAACGGGAGAGGGCCCAGTATTTT. This translates into CSAKRERAQYF.

The CDR3, as DNA: TGTGCCAGCACCCAAGGGGGTAGCGGGAGATATGAGCAGTTCTTC. Its translation is CASTQGGSGRYEQFF. The chain employs TRBV11-2 and TRBJ2-1, with TRBD2 matching 9 bases. The CDR3 has 15 amino acids. J was trimmed by 8 bases and V by 7 bases; bases with no gene match: 12. Germline CDR1 and CDR2: SGHAT and FQNNGV.

This clone was observed once. The chain carries TRBV2 and TRBJ2-5; 8 positions match TRBD2. Unmatched junction bases numbered 8, after V lost 9 bases and J lost 5 bases. The CDR3 consists of 13 residues. Germline assignment: CDR1 SNHLY and CDR2 FYNNEI. The CDR3 sequence is CASSGTRGETQYF. In DNA form, the CDR3 reads TGTGCCAGTTCCGGGACTAGGGGGGAGACCCAGTACTTC.

The rearrangement links TRBV27 to TRBJ1-6, with D perhaps matching TRBD1 (5 bases). Trimming shortened V by 7 bases and J by 10 bases, and 17 bases separated the two germline ends. The CDR3 extends over 14 amino acids. Germline CDR1 is MNHEY and CDR2 is SMNVEV (reference sequence). CDR3 region: CASTSSHRGSPLHF. CDR3 in DNA: TGTGCCAGCACCTCTTCTCATCGGGGGTCACCCCTCCACTTT.

This chain links TRBV7-2 with TRBJ2-1, with 12 nucleotides matching TRBD2. J gave up 4 bases and V 0 bases, and 4 bases lay outside the gene matches. This CDR3 spans 17 amino acids. Germline lookup yields CDR1 SGHTA and CDR2 FQGNSA. CDR3 nucleotides: TGTGCCAGCAGCTTAGCCCTAGCGGGAGGGCCTTACAATGAGCAGTTCTTC. Its protein is CASSLALAGGPYNEQFF. Full variable domain (rest looked up from reference TRBV7-2 and TRBJ2-1): GAGVSQSPSNKVTEKGKDVELRCDPISGHTALYWYRQSLGQGLEFLIYFQGNSAPDKSGLPSDRFSAERTGGSVSTLTIQRTQQEDSAVYLCASSLALAGGPYNEQFFGPGTRLTVL.

This chain connects TRBV28 to TRBJ1-4; possibly TRBD1 for D (5 bases). CDR1 is MDHEN and CDR2 is SYDVKM in the germline V gene. The CDR3 runs 15 residues. Trimming removed 4 bases at V and 3 bases at J, with 12 bases between. The CDR3 bases are TGTGCCAGCAGTTCCCGACAGAGCCCTAATGAAAAACTGTTTTTT. Translating it yields CASSSRQSPNEKLFF.

V usage is TRBV5-1 and J usage is TRBJ1-4; the match to TRBD1 covers 7 bases. From germline, CDR1 is SGHRS and CDR2 YFSETQ. V shed 1 base, J shed 8 bases, and the junction held 8 bases outside the gene matches. This CDR3 region has 15 residues. The CDR3 sequence is CASSLNTGAGEKLFF. Written as DNA, the CDR3 is TGCGCCAGCAGCTTGAATACAGGGGCGGGGGAAAAACTGTTTTTT.

The V and J genes are TRBV2 and TRBJ1-2, with 11 bases that match TRBD1. Germline values: CDR1 SNHLY, CDR2 FYNNEI. The CDR3 length is 15 residues. V lost 4 bases to trimming and J lost 4 bases; unmatched junction nucleotides: 5. CDR3: CASSGTGGAGYGYTF. CDR3 sequence (DNA): TGTGCCAGCAGTGGGACAGGGGGCGCGGGCTATGGCTACACCTTC. The full variable domain, rest sourced from reference TRBV2 and TRBJ1-2, is EPEVTQTPSHQVTQMGQEVILRCVPISNHLYFYWYRQILGQKVEFLVSFYNNEISEKSEIFDDQFSVERPDGSNFTLKIRSTKLEDSAMYFCASSGTGGAGYGYTFGSGTRLTVV.

The CDR3 nucleotides are TGTGCCAGCAGCCCTATAGGAGTAGCAATAACCGGATATGGCTACACCTTC. Amino acid sequence: CASSPIGVAITGYGYTF. V and J are TRBV14 and TRBJ1-2; the D is unclear. The CDR3 loop spans 17 amino acids. The V gene lost 4 bases and the J gene lost 5 bases, with 23 bases spanning the gap. From germline, CDR1 is SGHDN and CDR2 FVKESK. The variable domain in full, with the rest retrieved from reference TRBV14 and TRBJ1-2, is EAGVTQFPSHSVIEKGQTVTLRCDPISGHDNLYWYRRVMGKEIKFLLHFVKESKQDESGMPNNRFLAERTGGTYSTLKVQPAELEDSGVYFCASSPIGVAITGYGYTFGSGTRLTVV.

The CDR3 region has the DNA TGTGCCAGCTCACCGGCTAGCGGGAGTGACATTGAGCAGTTCTTC. Amino acid sequence: CASSPASGSDIEQFF. The chain is built from TRBV18 and TRBJ2-1; 10 bases line up with TRBD2. The CDR3 runs to 15 residues. CDR1 is KGHSH, CDR2 LQKENI, per germline. Trimming at V came to 3 bases and at J to 9 bases, leaving 8 bases not matched to a gene.

CDR3 sequence: CASSLTSGNYEQYF. CDR3 bases: TGCGCCAGCAGCCTTACTAGCGGGAACTACGAGCAGTACTTC. V is TRBV5-1 and J is TRBJ2-7; 10 bases match TRBD2. J was trimmed by 3 bases and V by 4 bases; bases with no gene match: 4. Germline lookup yields CDR1 SGHRS and CDR2 YFSETQ. The CDR3 covers 14 residues.

This chain connects TRBV28 to TRBJ2-7, with 8 bases aligning to TRBD2. Losses at the gene ends were 8 bases for V and 7 bases for J; bases not matched to a gene: 10. The germline V gene encodes CDR1 MDHEN and CDR2 SYDVKM. The CDR3 totals 13 residues. CDR3 amino acids: CASRSGSWGEQYF. DNA of the CDR3: TGTGCCAGCCGGAGCGGGAGTTGGGGGGAGCAGTACTTC.

This chain's CDR3 is CASGRDRGNTGELFF. The DNA of the CDR3 is TGTGCCAGTGGAAGGGACAGGGGAAACACCGGGGAGCTGTTTTTT. The rearrangement links TRBV2 to TRBJ2-2; 10 bases fit TRBD1. Trimming at V came to 9 bases and at J to 2 bases, leaving 6 bases not matched to a gene. The CDR3 contains 15 residues. Germline V gene sequence: CDR1 SNHLY, CDR2 FYNNEI.

The rearrangement links TRBV6-5 to TRBJ2-5; possibly TRBD2 for D (6 bases). Trimming pared 8 bases from V and 7 bases from J, leaving 17 bases between. Germline V lookup: CDR1 MNHEY, CDR2 SVGAGI. The CDR3 is 13 amino acids. Here the CDR3 DNA reads TGTGCCAGCGGCCCACCCGGGGGAGGGACCCAGTACTTC. Its translation: CASGPPGGGTQYF.

J is TRBJ2-7 and V is TRBV7-2; 9 positions agree with TRBD1. Looked up from germline, CDR1 is SGHTA and CDR2 is FQGNSA. The length of the CDR3 is 14 residues. Trimming cost V 2 bases and J 4 bases; bases outside gene matches: 3. The CDR3 spells CASSLRTGEYEQYF. CDR3 nucleotide sequence: TGTGCCAGCAGCTTACGGACAGGGGAATACGAGCAGTACTTC.